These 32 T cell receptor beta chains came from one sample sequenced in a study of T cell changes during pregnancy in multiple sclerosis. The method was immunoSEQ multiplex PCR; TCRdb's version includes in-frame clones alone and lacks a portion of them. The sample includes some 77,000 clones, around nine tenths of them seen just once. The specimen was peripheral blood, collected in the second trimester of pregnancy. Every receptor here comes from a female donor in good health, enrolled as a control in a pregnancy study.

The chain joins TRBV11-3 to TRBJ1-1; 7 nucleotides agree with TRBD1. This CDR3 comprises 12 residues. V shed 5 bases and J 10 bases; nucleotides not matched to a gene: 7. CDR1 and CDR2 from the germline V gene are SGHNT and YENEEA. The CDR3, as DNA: TGTGCCAGCAGCGGCAGACAGGGATTAGCTTTCTTT. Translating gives CASSGRQGLAFF. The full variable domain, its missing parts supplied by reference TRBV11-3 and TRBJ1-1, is EAGVVQSPRYKIIEKKQPVAFWCNPISGHNTLYWYLQNLGQGPELLIRYENEEAVDDSQLPKDRFSAERLKGVDSTLKIQPAELGDSAVYLCASSGRQGLAFFGQGTRLTVV.

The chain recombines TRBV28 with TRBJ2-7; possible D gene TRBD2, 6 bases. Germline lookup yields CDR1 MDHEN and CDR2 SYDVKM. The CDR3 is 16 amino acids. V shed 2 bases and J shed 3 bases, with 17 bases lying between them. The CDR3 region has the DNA TGTGCCAGCAGTTTAGGCCCAGGGACTGGGGGCTACGAGCAGTACTTC. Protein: CASSLGPGTGGYEQYF.

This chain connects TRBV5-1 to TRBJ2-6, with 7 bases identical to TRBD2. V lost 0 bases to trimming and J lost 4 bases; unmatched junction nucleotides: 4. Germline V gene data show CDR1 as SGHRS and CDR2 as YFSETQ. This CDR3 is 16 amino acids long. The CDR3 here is CASSLVGGTGANVLTF. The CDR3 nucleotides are TGCGCCAGCAGCTTGGTCGGGGGGACCGGGGCCAACGTCCTGACTTTC. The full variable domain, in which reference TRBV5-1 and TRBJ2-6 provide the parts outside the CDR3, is KAGVTQTPRYLIKTRGQQVTLSCSPISGHRSVSWYQQTPGQGLQFLFEYFSETQRNKGNFPGRFSGRQFSNSRSEMNVSTLELGDSALYLCASSLVGGTGANVLTFGAGSRLTVL.

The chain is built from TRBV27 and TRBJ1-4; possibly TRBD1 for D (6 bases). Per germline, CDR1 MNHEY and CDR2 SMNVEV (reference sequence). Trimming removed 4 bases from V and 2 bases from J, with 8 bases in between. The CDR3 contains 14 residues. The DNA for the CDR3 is TGTGCCAGCAGTTCACAGGGCACTAATGAAAAACTGTTTTTT. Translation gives CASSSQGTNEKLFF.

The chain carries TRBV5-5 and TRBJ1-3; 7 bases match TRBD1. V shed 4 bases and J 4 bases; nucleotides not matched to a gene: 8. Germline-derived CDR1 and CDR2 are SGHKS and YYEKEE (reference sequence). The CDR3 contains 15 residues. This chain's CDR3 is CASSGGTAAGNTIYF. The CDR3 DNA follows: TGTGCCAGCAGCGGGGGGACAGCCGCCGGAAACACCATATATTTT.

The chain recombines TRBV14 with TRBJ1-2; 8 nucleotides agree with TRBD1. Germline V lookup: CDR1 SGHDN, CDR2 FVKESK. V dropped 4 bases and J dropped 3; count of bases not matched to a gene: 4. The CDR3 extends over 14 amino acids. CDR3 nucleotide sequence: TGTGCCAGCAGCCCTGGACAGGGCTACTATGGCTACACCTTC. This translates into CASSPGQGYYGYTF.

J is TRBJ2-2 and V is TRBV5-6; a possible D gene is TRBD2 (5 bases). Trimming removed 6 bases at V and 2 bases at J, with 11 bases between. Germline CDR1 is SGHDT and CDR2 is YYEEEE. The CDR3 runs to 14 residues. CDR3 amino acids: CASNRAGNTGELFF. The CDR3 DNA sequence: TGTGCCAGCAACCGGGCGGGTAACACCGGGGAGCTGTTTTTT.

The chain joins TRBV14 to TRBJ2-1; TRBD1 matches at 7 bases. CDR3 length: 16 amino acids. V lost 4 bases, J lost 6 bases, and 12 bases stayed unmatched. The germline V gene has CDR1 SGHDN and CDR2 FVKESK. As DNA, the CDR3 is TGTGCCAGCAGCCTCGTTACGAGGGCAGGGGGCAATGAGCAGTTCTTC. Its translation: CASSLVTRAGGNEQFF.

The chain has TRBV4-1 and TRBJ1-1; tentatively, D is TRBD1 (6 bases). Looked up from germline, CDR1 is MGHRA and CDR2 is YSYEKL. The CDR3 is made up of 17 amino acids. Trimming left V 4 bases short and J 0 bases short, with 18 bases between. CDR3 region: CASSPPKQGIVNTEAFF. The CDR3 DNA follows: TGCGCCAGCAGCCCTCCAAAACAGGGTATTGTGAACACTGAAGCTTTCTTT.

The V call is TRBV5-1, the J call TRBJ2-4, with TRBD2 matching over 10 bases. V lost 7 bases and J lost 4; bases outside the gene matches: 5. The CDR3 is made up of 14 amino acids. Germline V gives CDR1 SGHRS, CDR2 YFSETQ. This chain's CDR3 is CASASGGNKNIQYF. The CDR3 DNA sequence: TGCGCCAGCGCTAGCGGGGGAAATAAAAACATTCAGTACTTC.

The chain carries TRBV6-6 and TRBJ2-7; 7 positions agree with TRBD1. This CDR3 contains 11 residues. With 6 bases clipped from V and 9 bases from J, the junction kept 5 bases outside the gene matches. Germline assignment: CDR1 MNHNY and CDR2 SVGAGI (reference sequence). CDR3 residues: CASRQGGLQYF. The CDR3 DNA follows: TGTGCCAGCAGACAAGGGGGCCTGCAGTACTTC.

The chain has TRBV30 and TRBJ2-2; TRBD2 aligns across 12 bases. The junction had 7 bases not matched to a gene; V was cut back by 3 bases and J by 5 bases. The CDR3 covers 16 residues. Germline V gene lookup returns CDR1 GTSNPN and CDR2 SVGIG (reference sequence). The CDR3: CAWSPLAGGETGELFF. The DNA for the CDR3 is TGTGCCTGGAGCCCCCTAGCGGGGGGGGAAACCGGGGAGCTGTTTTTT.

The CDR3 bases are TGTGCCAGCAGCCATCTCCTAGCGGGGGAGCAGTTCTTC. Protein product: CASSHLLAGEQFF. The chain links TRBV7-3 to TRBJ2-1; 9 nucleotides line up with TRBD2. Per the germline V gene, CDR1 is SGHTA and CDR2 is FQGTGA. The ends lost 5 bases at V and 10 bases at J; junction bases unmatched: 6. This CDR3 contains 13 residues. Full variable domain (rest looked up from reference TRBV7-3 and TRBJ2-1): GAGVSQTPSNKVTEKGKYVELRCDPISGHTALYWYRQSLGQGPEFLIYFQGTGAADDSGLPNDRFFAVRPEGSVSTLKIQRTERGDSAVYLCASSHLLAGEQFFGPGTRLTVL.

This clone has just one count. As DNA, the CDR3 is TGTGCCAGCAGCCCCTTTTCCGGGGGGCGTACAGATACGCAGTATTTT. Its protein product is CASSPFSGGRTDTQYF. The rearrangement uses TRBV11-2 and TRBJ2-3, with a possible D match to TRBD2 (7 bases). The CDR3 runs to 16 residues. CDR1 is SGHAT, CDR2 FQNNGV, per germline. Trimming shortened V by 5 bases and J by 3 bases, and 18 bases separated the two germline ends.

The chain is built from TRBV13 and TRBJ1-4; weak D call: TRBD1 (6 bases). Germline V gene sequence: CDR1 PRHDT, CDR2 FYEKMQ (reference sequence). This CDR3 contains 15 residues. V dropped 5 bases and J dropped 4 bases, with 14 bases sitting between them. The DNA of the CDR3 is TGTGCCAGCAGCCCGCGGACAGTGGATAATGAAAAACTGTTTTTT. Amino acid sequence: CASSPRTVDNEKLFF.

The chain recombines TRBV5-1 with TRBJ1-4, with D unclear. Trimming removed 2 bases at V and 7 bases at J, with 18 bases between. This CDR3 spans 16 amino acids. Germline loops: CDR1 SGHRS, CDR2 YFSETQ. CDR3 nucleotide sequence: TGCGCCAGCAGCTTAGGTTCCAGTAAGGGAGTTGAAAAACTGTTTTTT. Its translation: CASSLGSSKGVEKLFF.

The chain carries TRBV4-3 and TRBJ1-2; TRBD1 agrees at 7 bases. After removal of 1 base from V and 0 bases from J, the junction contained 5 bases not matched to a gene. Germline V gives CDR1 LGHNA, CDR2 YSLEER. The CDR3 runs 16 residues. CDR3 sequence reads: CASSQAEDRPNYGYTF. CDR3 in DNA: TGCGCCAGCAGCCAAGCCGAGGACAGGCCTAACTATGGCTACACCTTC.

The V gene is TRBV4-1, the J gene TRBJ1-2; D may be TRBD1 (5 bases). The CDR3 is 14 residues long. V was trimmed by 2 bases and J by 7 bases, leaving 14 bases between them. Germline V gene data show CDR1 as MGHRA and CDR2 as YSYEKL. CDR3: CASSQRTPLFGYTF. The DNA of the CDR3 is TGCGCCAGCAGCCAAAGGACACCGCTGTTTGGCTACACCTTC.

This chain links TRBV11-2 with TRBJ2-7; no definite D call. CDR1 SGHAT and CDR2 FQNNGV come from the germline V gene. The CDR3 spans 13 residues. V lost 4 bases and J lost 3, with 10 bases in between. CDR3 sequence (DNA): TGTGCCAGCAGCTCCTCCGAGGTCTACGAGCAGTACTTC. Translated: CASSSSEVYEQYF.

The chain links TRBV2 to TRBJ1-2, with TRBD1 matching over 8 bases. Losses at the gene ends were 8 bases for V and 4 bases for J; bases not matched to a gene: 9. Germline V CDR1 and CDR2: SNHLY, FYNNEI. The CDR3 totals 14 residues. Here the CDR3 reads CASRFGGQGYGYTF. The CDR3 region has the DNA TGTGCCAGCCGCTTTGGAGGACAGGGCTATGGCTACACCTTC.

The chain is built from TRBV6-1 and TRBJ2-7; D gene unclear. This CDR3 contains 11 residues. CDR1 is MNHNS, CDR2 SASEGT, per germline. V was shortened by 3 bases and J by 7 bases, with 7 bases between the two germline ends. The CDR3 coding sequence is TGTGCCAGCAGTGACCGGTGGGAGCAGTACTTC. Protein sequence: CASSDRWEQYF.

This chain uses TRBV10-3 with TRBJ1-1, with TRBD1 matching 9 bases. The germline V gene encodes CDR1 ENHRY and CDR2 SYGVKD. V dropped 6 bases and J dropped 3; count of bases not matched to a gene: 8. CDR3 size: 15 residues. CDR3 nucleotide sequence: TGTGCCATCAGCCTGACAGGGGGTTTGGACACTGAAGCTTTCTTT. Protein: CAISLTGGLDTEAFF.

The CDR3 region has the DNA TGTGCCACCAGCAGACACAGGGCCAATGAGCAGTTCTTC. It translates to CATSRHRANEQFF. The V gene is TRBV15, the J gene TRBJ2-1; perhaps TRBD1 as D (6 bases). The V gene lost 2 bases and the J gene lost 6 bases, with 8 bases spanning the gap. Per the germline V gene, CDR1 is LNHNV and CDR2 is YYDKDF (reference sequence). The CDR3 extends over 13 amino acids.

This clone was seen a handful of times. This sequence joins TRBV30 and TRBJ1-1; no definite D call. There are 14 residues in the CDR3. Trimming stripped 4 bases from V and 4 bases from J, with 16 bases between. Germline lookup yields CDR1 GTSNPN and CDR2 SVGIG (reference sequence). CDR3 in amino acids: CAWKLSVSGTEAFF. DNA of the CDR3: TGTGCCTGGAAATTAAGCGTAAGCGGCACTGAAGCTTTCTTT.

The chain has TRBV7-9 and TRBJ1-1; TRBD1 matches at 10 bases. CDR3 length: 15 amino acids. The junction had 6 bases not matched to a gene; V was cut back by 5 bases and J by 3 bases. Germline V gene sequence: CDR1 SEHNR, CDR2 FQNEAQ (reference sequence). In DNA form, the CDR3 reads TGTGCCAGCAGCCCTCCGGGACAGGGGTACACTGAAGCTTTCTTT. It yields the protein CASSPPGQGYTEAFF.

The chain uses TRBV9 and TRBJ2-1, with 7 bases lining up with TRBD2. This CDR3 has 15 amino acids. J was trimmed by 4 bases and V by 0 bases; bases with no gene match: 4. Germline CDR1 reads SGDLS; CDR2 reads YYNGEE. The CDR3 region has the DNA TGTGCCAGCAGCGTAGCGGGGGAGGGGTACAATGAGCAGTTCTTC. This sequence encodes CASSVAGEGYNEQFF.

The CDR3 loop reads CASSVVAGRTDTQYF. The CDR3 bases are TGTGCCAGCAGCGTAGTTGCGGGGCGCACAGATACGCAGTATTTT. The chain employs TRBV9 and TRBJ2-3; D perhaps matches TRBD2 (6 bases). Germline values: CDR1 SGDLS, CDR2 YYNGEE. Trimming left V 0 bases short and J 1 base short, with 9 bases between. The CDR3 has 15 residues.

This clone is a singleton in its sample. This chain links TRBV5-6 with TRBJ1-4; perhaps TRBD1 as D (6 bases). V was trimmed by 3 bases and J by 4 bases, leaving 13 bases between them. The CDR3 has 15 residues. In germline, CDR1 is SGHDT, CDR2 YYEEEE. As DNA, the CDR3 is TGTGCCAGCAGCTACCGACAGGATCTTAATGAAAAACTGTTTTTT. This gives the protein CASSYRQDLNEKLFF.

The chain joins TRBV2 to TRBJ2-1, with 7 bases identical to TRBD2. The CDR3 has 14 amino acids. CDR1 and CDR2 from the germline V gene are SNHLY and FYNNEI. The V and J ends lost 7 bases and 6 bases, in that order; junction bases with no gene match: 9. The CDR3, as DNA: TGTGCCAGCACCTTGATGACTAGCATCAATGAGCAGTTCTTC. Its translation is CASTLMTSINEQFF.

The CDR3 DNA reads TGTGCCAGTAGCCCTATCTCCCCAGGTGTGTATGGCTACACCTTC. Encoded protein: CASSPISPGVYGYTF. The V gene is TRBV19, the J gene TRBJ1-2; D gene ambiguous. The CDR3 runs to 15 residues. V dropped 6 bases and J dropped 5 bases, with 19 bases sitting between them. Per germline, CDR1 LNHDA and CDR2 SQIVND (reference sequence). The variable domain in full, with the rest retrieved from reference TRBV19 and TRBJ1-2, is DGGITQSPKYLFRKEGQNVTLSCEQNLNHDAMYWYRQDPGQGLRLIYYSQIVNDFQKGDIAEGYSVSREKKESFPLTVTSAQKNPTAFYLCASSPISPGVYGYTFGSGTRLTVV.

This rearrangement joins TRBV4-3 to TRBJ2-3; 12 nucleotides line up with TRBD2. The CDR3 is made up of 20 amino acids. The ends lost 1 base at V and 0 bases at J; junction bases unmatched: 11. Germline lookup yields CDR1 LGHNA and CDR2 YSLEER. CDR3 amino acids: CASSQGLAGAGASSTDTQYF. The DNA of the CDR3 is TGCGCCAGCAGCCAAGGACTAGCGGGGGCCGGAGCGTCTAGCACAGATACGCAGTATTTT.

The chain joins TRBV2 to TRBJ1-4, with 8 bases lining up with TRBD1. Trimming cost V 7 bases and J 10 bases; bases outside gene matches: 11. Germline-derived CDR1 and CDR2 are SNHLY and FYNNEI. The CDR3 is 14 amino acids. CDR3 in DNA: TGTGCCAGCAAGGGGGACAGGTCCCTGGGAAAACTGTTTTTT. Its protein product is CASKGDRSLGKLFF. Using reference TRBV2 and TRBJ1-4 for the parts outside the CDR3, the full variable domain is EPEVTQTPSHQVTQMGQEVILRCVPISNHLYFYWYRQILGQKVEFLVSFYNNEISEKSEIFDDQFSVERPDGSNFTLKIRSTKLEDSAMYFCASKGDRSLGKLFFGSGTQLSVL.